The entry that follows covers one TCR beta chain sequence. Its antigen remains unidentified. These data belong to a study of shared clonotypes between healthy human individuals. Points from the study as a whole: The authors expected sequencing depth to affect clonotype sharing among donors.

Each replicate PCR on the sorted subsets used about 0.2 ug DNA (roughly 32,000 T cell genomes). The method was immunoSEQ multiplex PCR; TCRdb's version includes in-frame clones alone and lacks a portion of them. The repertoire includes over a million clones, 97% to 99% of them detected once, and under 0.45% sits in the top ten. CD4+ cell separation produced CD45RA+ naive and CD45RA-negative memory subsets. The source is a man under 40 in good health. The sequencing input was naive CD4+ T cells sorted from blood. The subset: CD45RA+ positively selected.

The CDR3 coding sequence is TGCGCCAGCAGCGGCCACCTAGGACACGAGCAGTACTTC. Residues: CASSGHLGHEQYF. The rearrangement links TRBV5-1 to TRBJ2-7; D not resolved. The CDR3 is 13 residues long. CDR1 and CDR2 from the germline V gene are SGHRS and YFSETQ. Trimming cost V 4 bases and J 5 bases, with 13 bases left between them.